This TCR beta chain is from a study of healthy donors' naive CD4 and CD8 T cells. The CDR3 spans 15 residues. The J segment lost 3 bases and the V segment lost 5 bases, leaving 9 bases of the junction unmatched. Per germline, CDR1 MNHNS and CDR2 SASEGT. Each TCR library used roughly 510 ng of total RNA and a linear amplification protocol. MiXCR, applied by TCRdb to the reads, yields one record per CDR3 protein. The sample lists around 200,000 distinct CDR3 sequences; under 85% were seen once. Material: naive CD4+ and CD8+ T cells sorted from blood, pooled from several donors. The origin of this receptor is a pool of human donors in good health; the sample pools cells from several healthy donors. The chain employs TRBV6-1 and TRBJ2-7; 8 positions match TRBD1. The DNA for the CDR3 is TGTGCCAGCAGTTACCGGACAGGGTTCGTCTACGAGCAGTACTTC. It yields the protein CASSYRTGFVYEQYF.